This TCR beta chain appears in the sequencing data of a study of blood T cell repertoires in COVID-19. The sample holds one count of this clone. The assay was immunoSEQ multiplex PCR, and TCRdb's table has in-frame clones only and misses some. The table records 400,000 to 550,000 clones, nearly 90% of them present only once. The CDR3 consists of 16 residues. V lost 3 bases, J lost 4 bases, and 15 bases lay in between. Source material: PBMCs or T cells enriched from blood (not recorded which). This clonotype was obtained from a woman between 18 and 30 years old with acute COVID-19. V is TRBV23-1 and J is TRBJ2-2; D remains ambiguous. TRBV23-1 is an ORF; its function is uncertain. CDR3: CASSHRYGTVTGELFF. The CDR3 DNA is TGCGCCAGCAGTCACAGGTACGGAACAGTCACCGGGGAGCTGTTTTTT.